The 21 T cell receptor beta chains presented below share a single source sample, sequenced in a study of T cell changes during pregnancy in multiple sclerosis. Assay: immunoSEQ multiplex PCR; the TCRdb copy retains only in-frame clones and omits some. The sample lists approximately 100,000 clones; more than 80% were seen once. This material consisted of peripheral blood, taken in the second trimester of pregnancy. These receptors originate from a female donor with multiple sclerosis, enrolled in a pregnancy study.

This chain uses TRBV30 with TRBJ1-6; D gene unclear. CDR1 is GTSNPN and CDR2 is SVGIG in the germline V gene (reference sequence). With 5 bases removed from V and 0 bases from J, the gap between germline ends came to 14 bases. There are 16 residues in the CDR3. DNA of the CDR3: TGTGCCTGGTCACCGAGCGAGAGCTCCTATAATTCACCCCTCCACTTT. Its protein product is CAWSPSESSYNSPLHF. Looking up the rest from reference TRBV30 and TRBJ1-6 gives the full variable domain: SQTIHQWPATLVQPVGSPLSLECTVEGTSNPNLYWYRQAAGRGLQLLFYSVGIGQISSEVPQNLSASRPQDRQFILSSKKLLLSDSGFYLCAWSPSESSYNSPLHFGNGTRLTVT.

This clone occurred once. The genes are TRBV29-1 and TRBJ2-7; D possibly corresponds to TRBD1 (8 bases). The CDR3 covers 16 residues. V dropped 7 bases and J dropped 6 bases, with 28 bases sitting between them. CDR1 SQVTM and CDR2 ANQGSEA come from the germline V gene. The CDR3 loop reads CSARTGSGVGALEQYF. As DNA, the CDR3 is TGCAGCGCAAGGACAGGGAGCGGGGTAGGGGCACTCGAGCAGTACTTC.

The chain links TRBV6-1 to TRBJ2-1; possibly TRBD2 for D (5 bases). The CDR3 is 15 residues long. Trimming took 3 bases from V and 0 from J, leaving 9 bases between them. Germline CDR1 is MNHNS and CDR2 is SASEGT. CDR3 amino acids: CASSDGLSSYNEQFF. CDR3 in DNA: TGTGCCAGCAGTGACGGACTTAGCTCCTACAATGAGCAGTTCTTC.

The chain recombines TRBV2 with TRBJ2-3; 8 positions match TRBD2. The germline V gene has CDR1 SNHLY and CDR2 FYNNEI. The CDR3 is 15 residues long. J lost 1 base, V lost 6 bases, and 6 bases had no gene match. Here the CDR3 reads CASSHSGIGTDTQYF. The CDR3 DNA reads as TGTGCCAGCAGCCATAGCGGGATAGGCACAGATACGCAGTATTTT. Full variable domain (missing parts from reference TRBV2 and TRBJ2-3): EPEVTQTPSHQVTQMGQEVILRCVPISNHLYFYWYRQILGQKVEFLVSFYNNEISEKSEIFDDQFSVERPDGSNFTLKIRSTKLEDSAMYFCASSHSGIGTDTQYFGPGTRLTVL.

The V and J genes are TRBV5-5 and TRBJ2-5; D call uncertain. Germline V CDR1 and CDR2: SGHKS, YYEKEE (reference sequence). CDR3 length: 16 residues. Trimming cost V 4 bases and J 2 bases, with 18 bases left between them. The CDR3 here is CASSPSPQGRQETQYF. The CDR3 DNA follows: TGTGCCAGCAGCCCATCCCCCCAAGGCAGGCAAGAGACCCAGTACTTC.

This rearrangement joins TRBV6-5 to TRBJ1-5; a possible D gene is TRBD1 (6 bases). Germline lookup yields CDR1 MNHEY and CDR2 SVGAGI. Trimming stripped 2 bases from V and 11 bases from J, with 19 bases between. The CDR3 length is 15 residues. The CDR3 sequence: CASSYGGRGLSAQHF. The CDR3, as DNA: TGTGCCAGCAGTTACGGCGGCAGGGGCCTCTCGGCCCAGCATTTT.

The V call is TRBV7-3, the J call TRBJ2-1; D is perhaps TRBD1 (7 bases). V gave up 2 bases and J gave up 4 bases, with 9 bases separating them. There are 14 residues in the CDR3. CDR1 and CDR2 (germline): SGHTA, FQGTGA. The CDR3 sequence is CASSLQGGYNEQFF. The CDR3 nucleotides are TGTGCCAGCAGCTTACAGGGGGGATACAATGAGCAGTTCTTC.

The V gene is TRBV4-2, the J gene TRBJ1-2; D is possibly TRBD1 (5 bases). The CDR3 runs to 14 residues. CDR1 is LGHNA, CDR2 YNFKEQ, per germline. V lost 1 base and J 4 bases, leaving 10 bases between the germline ends. The CDR3 loop is CASSQGGVSYGYTF. For the CDR3, the DNA is TGTGCCAGCAGCCAAGGGGGGGTGAGCTATGGCTACACCTTC.

The chain uses TRBV7-2 and TRBJ1-1, with 11 nucleotides matching TRBD1. Germline lookup yields CDR1 SGHTA and CDR2 FQGNSA. The CDR3 consists of 15 residues. The ends lost 3 bases at V and 3 bases at J; junction bases unmatched: 3. The CDR3 DNA is TGTGCCAGCAGCTTTTGGACAGGGGGCTACACTGAAGCTTTCTTT. Translated, it gives CASSFWTGGYTEAFF. Combining the CDR3 with reference TRBV7-2 and TRBJ1-1 gives the whole variable domain GAGVSQSPSNKVTEKGKDVELRCDPISGHTALYWYRQSLGQGLEFLIYFQGNSAPDKSGLPSDRFSAERTGGSVSTLTIQRTQQEDSAVYLCASSFWTGGYTEAFFGQGTRLTVV.

Here the CDR3 DNA reads TGTGCCAGCAGCGTAGCGGGGGGAAAAGAGACCCAGTACTTC. It specifies CASSVAGGKETQYF. The J gene is TRBJ2-5, the V gene TRBV9; 7 bases map to TRBD2. Germline values: CDR1 SGDLS, CDR2 YYNGEE. V trimming: 0 bases; J trimming: 3 bases; junction bases outside the gene matches: 2. The CDR3 is 14 amino acids.

V is TRBV2 and J is TRBJ2-1; weak D call: TRBD2 (5 bases). This CDR3 has 13 amino acids. V dropped 3 bases and J dropped 4 bases, with 7 bases sitting between them. Germline V gene sequence: CDR1 SNHLY, CDR2 FYNNEI. CDR3 bases: TGTGCCAGCAGTGAGAGAGGGTACAATGAGCAGTTCTTC. Its protein is CASSERGYNEQFF.

V and J are TRBV11-3 and TRBJ2-3, with D tentatively TRBD2 (6 bases). Trimming removed 3 bases at V and 1 base at J, with 8 bases between. Germline V lookup: CDR1 SGHNT, CDR2 YENEEA. The CDR3 contains 14 residues. The CDR3 spells CASSFGGGTDTQYF. CDR3 nucleotides: TGTGCCAGCAGCTTCGGGGGAGGCACAGATACGCAGTATTTT.

This clone was picked up a small number of times. The chain joins TRBV30 to TRBJ1-1; TRBD1 is a possible D gene (5 bases). There are 13 residues in the CDR3. V was cut by 2 bases and J by 2 bases, with 9 bases left in between. CDR1 and CDR2 (germline): GTSNPN, SVGIG (reference sequence). CDR3 amino acids: CAWSQGGNTEAFF. In nucleotides, the CDR3 is TGTGCCTGGAGTCAGGGAGGAAACACTGAAGCTTTCTTT.

This clone was counted a few times. The chain has TRBV7-7 and TRBJ2-7; the match to TRBD1 covers 7 bases. With 1 base clipped from V and 1 base from J, the junction kept 4 bases outside the gene matches. From germline, CDR1 is SSHAT and CDR2 FNYEAQ (reference sequence). The CDR3 loop spans 15 amino acids. The CDR3 reads CASSLGGGSSYEQYF. CDR3 bases: TGTGCCAGCAGCTTAGGAGGGGGCAGTTCCTACGAGCAGTACTTC.

V gene TRBV19 combines with J gene TRBJ1-4, with D hard to call. Trimming removed 6 bases from V and 3 bases from J, with 14 bases in between. The germline gives CDR1 LNHDA, CDR2 SQIVND (reference sequence). This CDR3 has 15 residues. The CDR3 sequence: CASSQNSLANEKLFF. CDR3 DNA: TGTGCCAGTAGCCAAAACTCGCTGGCTAATGAAAAACTGTTTTTT.

The chain joins TRBV7-3 to TRBJ2-3; 9 nucleotides line up with TRBD1. The CDR3 is 15 amino acids. V dropped 4 bases and J dropped 2; count of bases not matched to a gene: 4. Germline V gene data show CDR1 as SGHTA and CDR2 as FQGTGA. The CDR3 DNA reads TGTGCCAGCAGCTCAACAGGGGGCTACACAGATACGCAGTATTTT. Translating gives CASSSTGGYTDTQYF.

V and J are TRBV30 and TRBJ2-2; no definite D call. The V gene's germline CDR1 is GTSNPN and CDR2 SVGIG (reference sequence). The CDR3 has 11 amino acids. The V end was cut by 5 bases, the J end by 2 bases, with 3 bases between. CDR3 nucleotide sequence: TGTGCCTGGTCAAACACCGGGGAGCTGTTTTTT. Residues: CAWSNTGELFF.

The chain joins TRBV7-9 to TRBJ2-2, with 9 bases aligning to TRBD1. Germline trimming cut 9 bases from V and 7 bases from J; bases unmatched to any gene: 6. CDR3 length: 13 amino acids. Germline CDR1 and CDR2: SEHNR and FQNEAQ (reference sequence). The CDR3 DNA follows: TGTGCCAGACGGGGACAGGGAAACGGGGAGCTGTTTTTT. Protein product: CARRGQGNGELFF. The whole variable domain, remainder taken from reference TRBV7-9 and TRBJ2-2, is DTGVSQNPRHKITKRGQNVTFRCDPISEHNRLYWYRQTLGQGPEFLTYFQNEAQLEKSRLLSDRFSAERPKGSFSTLEIQRTEQGDSAMYLCARRGQGNGELFFGEGSRLTVL.

The rearrangement joins TRBV5-4 to TRBJ1-2, with 9 bases that match TRBD1. The CDR3 sequence is 15 residues long. Germline trimming cut 3 bases from V and 8 bases from J; bases unmatched to any gene: 11. Germline CDR1 and CDR2: SGHNT and YYREEE (reference sequence). CDR3 sequence (DNA): TGTGCCAGCAGCTCACCGACAGGGGGTAGTTCAGGCTACACCTTC. Encoded protein: CASSSPTGGSSGYTF.

V and J are TRBV20-1 and TRBJ1-2, with TRBD1 as a possible D gene (5 bases). The CDR3 contains 11 residues. The V gene lost 7 bases and the J gene lost 4 bases, with 10 bases spanning the gap. Germline loops: CDR1 DFQATT, CDR2 SNEGSKA (reference sequence). CDR3 loop: CSDSRGYGYTF. The CDR3 DNA reads as TGCAGTGATAGTAGGGGCTATGGCTACACCTTC.

The V and J genes are TRBV7-3 and TRBJ2-2; D is ambiguous. Per germline, CDR1 SGHTA and CDR2 FQGTGA. This CDR3 is 14 amino acids long. Trimming took 4 bases from V and 1 from J, leaving 7 bases between them. The chain's CDR3 is CASSWAGNTGELFF. The CDR3 DNA reads as TGTGCCAGCAGCTGGGCCGGGAACACCGGGGAGCTGTTTTTT.